The present T cell receptor beta chain was sequenced within a study of blood T cell repertoires in COVID-19 (dated by TCRdb to the early 2020s). For the wider study: Samples from collaborators originated in the United States, Italy and Spain and spanned both the acute and convalescent phases of COVID-19. Sample metadata almost always included a de-identified subject ID, COVID-19 status, age in years and sex. Where available, HLA class I and class II types were taken from metadata supplied by the sample provider and were not determined by assay-based typing. The repertoires were made available in a free public database intended to serve as a resource for research on the immune response to SARS-CoV-2. The prospective study material was composed of cDNA or gDNA derived from T cells, B-cell-depleted T cells, or PBMCs. The samples were drawn from two sources: the first 160 participants of the ongoing ImmuneRACE study, and fewer than 1,500 subjects contributed by 6 global collaborators. Deeply sampled blood TCRbeta repertoires from subjects exposed to, actively infected with, or recovered from COVID-19 were included in the dataset.

TCRbeta CDR3 regions were amplified from genomic DNA using the immunoSEQ Assay, a bias-controlled multiplex PCR. Per the source publication's procedure: Within the assay, amplification of reference gene primers was used to estimate how many nucleated cells each sample contained. To quantify the absolute abundance of each unique TCRbeta CDR3 rearrangement, sequence reads were collapsed and filtered. Productive Simpson clonality was computed per sample as the square root of Simpson's diversity index over productive rearrangements. In its TCRdb copy, this immuneACCESS table keeps in-frame sequences only and misses some clones. Where compared with another copy, unresolved V genes explain less than half of these, and the others have no known cause. The V and J calls and clone size were taken over from that table, and D and trimming were inferred from the DNA. Within this sample are more than 110,000 clones, with roughly 84% of them counted one time only. The top ten constitute around 5.5% of the sample.

Participants in the prospective study were aged 18 to 89 years, lived in 24 United States geographic areas, and enrolled through a virtual design. Cohort assignment in the prospective study relied on participant-reported clinical history from a screening survey and a study questionnaire. Each participant in the prospective study had whole blood, serum and a nasopharyngeal or oropharyngeal swab collected by mobile phlebotomists. Prospective study participants could optionally give additional blood draws and questionnaires over an approximately 2-month period. Blood samples from the prospective study were shipped frozen or at room temperature prior to DNA extraction. In regard to this clone: What this receptor recognizes is not known. Base qualities were left out, and no much larger clone turns up one base away.

Trimming takes 2 bases from V and 6 bases from J, and the germline ends sit 4 bases apart. Looking up the germline V gene yields CDR1 KGHSH and CDR2 LQKENI. The CDR3 contains 11 residues, cysteine and phenylalanine counted. The DNA shown is the 33-base CDR3, in frame from base 1. Paper-wide results and their limitations: The quantity of clinical and demographic metadata differed by source and by participant and was supplied without curation.

Sequencing input: PBMCs or T cells enriched from blood (not recorded which). The rearranged segments are TRBV18 and TRBJ2-5; the D gene is unclear. The TCR comes from a man aged 35-49 years with acute COVID-19. The CDR3 protein: CASSPAKTQYF. The DNA reads TGTGCCAGCTCACCAGCGAAGACCCAGTACTTC.